The clone carrying this T cell receptor (beta chain) was counted only a few times. Its matching antigen is unknown. The germline and genes are mouse ones. From the germline J gene comes the end of the CDR3, since the read stops 1 residue before it. TCRdb's table, derived via immunoSEQ multiplex PCR, lists solely in-frame clones and lacks some. The sample records 3,100 or so clones, roughly 44% being singletons. Deletions cut 1 base from V and 0 bases from J, with 7 bases between. This CDR3 spans 15 amino acids. Germline assignment: CDR1 KGHPV and CDR2 FQNQEV (reference sequence). Regarding time point: mouse harvest day 14 after allogeneic transplant. Each mouse received 10^7 T-cell-depleted marrow cells plus 10^6 splenic CD5+ T cells by tail vein. The sample originates from a study of tissue T cells after allogeneic stem cell transplantation. Study-level results: This small cohort was clinically heterogeneous, and sampling depth was a limitation.

Sequences were obtained from gut tissue. V gene TRBV26 combines with J gene TRBJ1-3, with no clear D. The TCR sequence derives from a female BALB/c mouse given C57BL/6 T cells with graft-versus-host disease after an allogeneic hematopoietic cell transplant. CDR3 DNA (partial): TGTGCCAGCAGTCTGTGGCATAATTCTGGAAATACGCTCTAT. Translated, it gives CASSLWHNSGNTLY. The entire CDR3 reads CASSLWHNSGNTLYF.